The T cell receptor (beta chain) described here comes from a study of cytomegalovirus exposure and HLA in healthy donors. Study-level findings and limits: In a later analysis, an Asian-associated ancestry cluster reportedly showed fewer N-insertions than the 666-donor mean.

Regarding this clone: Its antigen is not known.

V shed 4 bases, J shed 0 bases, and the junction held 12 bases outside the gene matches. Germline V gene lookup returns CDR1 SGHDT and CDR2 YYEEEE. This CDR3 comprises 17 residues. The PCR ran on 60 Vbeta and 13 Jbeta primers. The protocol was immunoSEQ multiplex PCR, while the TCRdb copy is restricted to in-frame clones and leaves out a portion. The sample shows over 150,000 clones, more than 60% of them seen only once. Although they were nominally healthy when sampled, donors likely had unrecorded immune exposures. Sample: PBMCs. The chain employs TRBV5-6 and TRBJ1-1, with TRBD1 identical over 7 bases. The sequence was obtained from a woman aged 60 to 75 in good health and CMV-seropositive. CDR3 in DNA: TGTGCCAGCAGCGGAATCAGACAGGGCCAATTGAACACTGAAGCTTTCTTT. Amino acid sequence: CASSGIRQGQLNTEAFF.